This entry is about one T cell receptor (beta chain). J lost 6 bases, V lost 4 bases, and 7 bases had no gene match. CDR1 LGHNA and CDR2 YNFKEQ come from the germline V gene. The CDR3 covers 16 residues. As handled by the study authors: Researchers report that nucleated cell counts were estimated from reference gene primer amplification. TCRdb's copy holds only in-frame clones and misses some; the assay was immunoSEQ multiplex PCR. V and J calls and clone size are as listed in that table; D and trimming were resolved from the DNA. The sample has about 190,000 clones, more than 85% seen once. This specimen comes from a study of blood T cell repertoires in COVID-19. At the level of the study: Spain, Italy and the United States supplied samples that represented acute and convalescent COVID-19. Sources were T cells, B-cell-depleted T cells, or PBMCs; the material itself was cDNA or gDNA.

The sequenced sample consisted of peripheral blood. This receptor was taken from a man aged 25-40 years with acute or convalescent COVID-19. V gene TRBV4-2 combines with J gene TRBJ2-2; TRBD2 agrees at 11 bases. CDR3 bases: TGTGCCAGCAGCCTGCGTAGCGGGGGGGAGGCCGGGGAGCTGTTTTTT. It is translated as CASSLRSGGEAGELFF.